These T cell receptor beta chains were read from a single sample in a study of cytomegalovirus exposure and HLA in healthy donors. Data came from immunoSEQ multiplex PCR; TCRdb stores just in-frame clones and leaves some out. Among 150,000 to 200,000 clones listed, about 88% were seen once. The sequenced sample consisted of PBMCs. These receptors were taken from a woman under 30 in good health and CMV-seronegative. Both conserved end residues are part of each CDR3. The order of the fields is D gene, V gene, J gene, clone size, CDR3 protein, CDR3 DNA. D genes are given only for firm matches. The size entry is marked missing in some rows and otherwise reads once, few, many or a size class.

-,TRBV28,TRBJ1-1,-,CASSFPNRPEAFF,TGTGCCAGCAGTTTCCCAAACAGGCCTGAAGCTTTCTTT
TRBD2,TRBV7-8,TRBJ2-1,-,CASSFNPSGRDEQFF,TGTGCCAGCAGCTTTAACCCTAGCGGGAGGGATGAGCAGTTCTTC
TRBD1,TRBV7-2,TRBJ1-2,few,CASSFGQGANYGYTF,TGTGCCAGCAGCTTTGGACAGGGGGCAAACTATGGCTACACCTTC
-,TRBV19,TRBJ2-1,once,CASSISLGEQFF,TGTGCCAGTAGTATTTCGCTAGGAGAGCAGTTCTTC
-,TRBV7-9,TRBJ1-1,-,CASRLQMNTEAFF,TGTGCCAGCAGGCTACAGATGAACACTGAAGCTTTCTTT
TRBD1,TRBV30,TRBJ1-5,-,CAWRSGTAISPQHF,TGTGCCTGGAGATCCGGGACAGCAATATCGCCCCAGCATTTT
TRBD1,TRBV4-1,TRBJ1-1,few,CASSQIQGSPEAFF,TGCGCCAGCAGTCAAATACAGGGGAGTCCTGAAGCTTTCTTT
-,TRBV7-6,TRBJ2-2,-,CASSQLGGLVTGELFF,TGTGCCAGCAGCCAACTCGGGGGGCTCGTCACCGGGGAGCTGTTTTTT
-,TRBV7-9,TRBJ1-1,-,CASTPGGEAFF,TGTGCCAGCACCCCGGGGGGTGAAGCTTTCTTT
TRBD2,TRBV28,TRBJ2-7,-,CASSSPPTSAEQYF,TGTGCCAGCAGCTCCCCCCCGACTAGCGCCGAGCAGTACTTC
-,TRBV29-1,TRBJ2-1,once,CSVDRVQGYNEQFF,TGCAGCGTTGATAGGGTACAGGGTTACAATGAGCAGTTCTTC
-,TRBV27,TRBJ1-5,-,CASSLNGASNQPQHF,TGTGCCAGCAGTTTAAATGGGGCGAGCAATCAGCCCCAGCATTTT
TRBD1,TRBV18,TRBJ1-5,-,CASSPAGGNQPQHF,TGTGCCAGCTCACCGGCAGGGGGTAATCAGCCCCAGCATTTT
-,TRBV21-1,TRBJ1-2,-,CASSKGGQIPRYTF,TGTGCCAGCAGCAAAGGGGGACAGATCCCCCGCTACACCTTC
-,TRBV30,TRBJ1-2,-,CAWSADSGVGGYTF,TGTGCCTGGAGTGCGGACAGCGGTGTTGGCGGCTACACCTTC
-,TRBV10-3,TRBJ1-5,-,CAAGQNNQPQHF,TGTGCCGCCGGACAGAACAATCAGCCCCAGCATTTT
-,TRBV7-6,TRBJ2-3,-,CASSFTSTDAQYF,TGTGCCAGCAGCTTCACCTCCACAGATGCGCAGTATTTT
-,TRBV4-2,TRBJ1-2,-,CASSPEGGANYGYTF,TGTGCCAGCAGCCCAGAGGGGGGAGCTAACTATGGCTACACCTTC
-,TRBV27,TRBJ2-3,-,CASSHSPDTQYF,TGTGCCAGCAGTCATAGCCCAGATACGCAGTATTTT
-,TRBV6-5,TRBJ1-2,-,CASSYIGGDYGYTF,TGTGCCAGCAGTTACATAGGCGGCGACTATGGCTACACCTTC
-,TRBV18,TRBJ2-7,-,CASSPPTGSYEQYF,TGTGCCAGCTCACCGCCGACGGGATCCTACGAGCAGTACTTC
TRBD1,TRBV5-4,TRBJ1-2,-,CASRSMQGASFYGYTF,TGTGCCAGCAGATCTATGCAGGGGGCATCTTTCTATGGCTACACCTTC
-,TRBV2,TRBJ1-4,few,CASSEVGVATNEKLFF,TGTGCCAGCAGTGAAGTTGGAGTCGCAACTAATGAAAAACTGTTTTTT
TRBD2,TRBV6-1,TRBJ2-1,-,CASSESSTGLSHLNEQFF,TGTGCCAGCAGTGAATCCTCTACGGGACTATCTCATCTGAATGAGCAGTTCTTC
-,TRBV6-5,TRBJ2-7,-,CASSYSHGGIYEQYF,TGTGCCAGCAGTTACTCACATGGAGGCATCTACGAGCAGTACTTC
-,TRBV5-1,TRBJ2-1,few,CASSPSHRHDNEQFF,TGCGCCAGCAGCCCGTCCCATCGACACGACAATGAGCAGTTCTTC
-,TRBV11-2,TRBJ2-1,-,CASSLEAYPYNEQFF,TGTGCCAGCAGCTTAGAAGCCTACCCTTACAATGAGCAGTTCTTC
-,TRBV6-1,TRBJ2-7,-,CASSSFGILYEQYF,TGTGCCAGCAGTTCTTTTGGTATACTTTACGAGCAGTACTTC
-,TRBV20-1,TRBJ1-1,once,CSVYLGAVAFF,TGCAGTGTTTACTTGGGGGCAGTAGCTTTCTTT
-,TRBV7-9,TRBJ2-3,-,CASSFITDTQYF,TGTGCCAGCAGCTTCATTACAGATACGCAGTATTTT
TRBD2,TRBV2,TRBJ2-3,once,CASSRGTSGRAVTDTQYF,TGTGCCAGCAGCCGCGGGACTAGCGGGAGGGCGGTGACAGATACGCAGTATTTT
TRBD1,TRBV7-3,TRBJ1-1,-,CASSSSGGGNTEAFF,TGTGCCAGCAGCTCGTCAGGGGGCGGGAACACTGAAGCTTTCTTT
TRBD1,TRBV5-6,TRBJ2-2,-,CASRGQGSTGELFF,TGTGCCAGCAGAGGACAGGGTAGCACCGGGGAGCTGTTTTTT
TRBD1,TRBV15,TRBJ2-3,-,CATSRRTGTDTQYF,TGTGCCACCAGCAGAAGGACAGGGACTGATACGCAGTATTTT
-,TRBV6-5,TRBJ2-1,-,CASNLLGADEQFF,TGTGCCAGCAACCTTTTAGGGGCGGATGAGCAGTTCTTC
-,TRBV10-1,TRBJ2-7,-,CASSEELNEQYF,TGCGCCAGCAGTGAAGAACTAAACGAGCAGTACTTC
TRBD1,TRBV28,TRBJ1-1,-,CASTWTGLNTEAFF,TGTGCCAGCACCTGGACAGGCCTGAACACTGAAGCTTTCTTT
TRBD1,TRBV19,TRBJ2-3,-,CASSRTGGGGTDTQYF,TGTGCCAGTAGTAGAACAGGGGGCGGGGGTACAGATACGCAGTATTTT
-,TRBV9,TRBJ1-3,-,CASSVRGDSGNTIYF,TGTGCCAGCAGCGTCAGGGGCGACTCTGGAAACACCATATATTTT
-,TRBV5-1,TRBJ1-6,-,CASSLGIPGNSPLHF,TGCGCCAGCAGCTTGGGCATCCCGGGGAATTCACCCCTCCACTTT
-,TRBV10-1,TRBJ2-7,once,CAIPRDGRSYEQYF,TGCGCCATCCCGCGGGACGGGAGATCCTACGAGCAGTACTTC
-,TRBV20-1,TRBJ2-2,-,CSARGGGELFF,TGCAGTGCTAGAGGCGGGGGGGAGCTGTTTTTT
-,TRBV4-2,TRBJ2-2,-,CASSAGVADTGELFF,TGTGCCAGCAGTGCAGGGGTGGCGGACACCGGGGAGCTGTTTTTT
TRBD1,TRBV6-1,TRBJ2-5,-,CAAGPAGGLGETQYF,TGTGCCGCTGGCCCAGCAGGGGGCCTCGGAGAGACCCAGTACTTC
-,TRBV7-9,TRBJ1-1,-,CASSLEGGAEAFF,TGTGCCAGCAGCTTAGAAGGGGGTGCTGAAGCTTTCTTT
TRBD2,TRBV18,TRBJ2-1,-,CASSPLDRLSGRAYNEQFF,TGTGCCAGCTCGCCACTAGACAGATTGAGCGGGAGGGCTTACAATGAGCAGTTCTTC
TRBD1,TRBV28,TRBJ1-5,-,CATGQGRILIRNQPQHF,TGTGCCACGGGACAGGGGAGGATTTTAATAAGAAATCAGCCCCAGCATTTT
TRBD1,TRBV12-5,TRBJ1-1,-,CASGLRPRLGQAGATEAFF,TGTGCTAGTGGTTTGAGGCCCCGCCTCGGACAGGCTGGGGCCACTGAAGCTTTCTTT
-,TRBV5-5,TRBJ1-1,-,CASSLGREAFF,TGTGCCAGCAGCTTAGGCAGGGAAGCTTTCTTT
TRBD1,TRBV19,TRBJ2-1,-,CASSIGDRAFEEQFF,TGTGCCAGTAGTATTGGGGACAGGGCTTTTGAAGAGCAGTTCTTC
TRBD2,TRBV5-4,TRBJ2-7,-,CASSPGLEGYEQYF,TGTGCCAGCAGCCCGGGACTAGAAGGGTACGAGCAGTACTTC
TRBD1,TRBV30,TRBJ1-5,-,CASGQGNQPQHF,TGTGCCTCGGGACAGGGGAATCAGCCCCAGCATTTT